This is a list of T cell receptor beta chains from one sample in a study of early T cells in non-severe SARS-CoV-2 infection. TCRdb re-analysed the 5' RACE reads in MiXCR, keeping a single row per CDR3 protein. In the table there are 70,000 to 90,000 distinct CDR3 sequences, 15% to 18% of which are singletons. Sequencing input: whole blood. These receptors were obtained from an adult who was a healthcare worker with PCR-confirmed SARS-CoV-2 infection or an uninfected control (not recorded which). CDR3s include the opening cysteine and the closing phenylalanine or tryptophan. The order of the fields is J gene, V gene, clone size, D gene, CDR3 protein, CDR3 DNA. D genes are given only for firm matches. Part of the rows lack a size; the others show once, few, many or a class for expanded clones.

TRBJ2-3 | TRBV20-1 | . | TRBD2 | CSAPKRASGEATQYF | TGCAGTGCACCCAAGAGGGCTAGCGGGGAGGCTACGCAGTATTTT
TRBJ1-2 | TRBV14 | . | TRBD1 | CASSQVIWDSYGYTF | TGTGCCAGCAGCCAAGTTATATGGGACAGCTATGGCTACACCTTC
TRBJ2-3 | TRBV10-3 | . | TRBD2 | CAISDGLAGQRKEDTQYF | TGTGCCATCAGTGATGGACTAGCGGGACAGAGGAAAGAGGATACGCAGTATTTT
TRBJ1-2 | TRBV7-8 | . | . | CATTFLAGTTLSEGYTF | TGTGCCACCACATTTCTTGCCGGGACAACCCTTTCAGAGGGCTACACCTTC
TRBJ1-5 | TRBV5-1 | . | . | CASSLTGDSNQPQHF | TGCGCCAGCAGCCTCACCGGGGATAGCAATCAGCCCCAGCATTTT
TRBJ2-7 | TRBV6-5 | few | . | CASTPRGGYEQYF | TGTGCCAGCACTCCACGGGGAGGTTACGAGCAGTACTTC
TRBJ1-1 | TRBV7-3 | few | . | CASSLLAMNTEAFF | TGTGCCAGCAGCTTATTGGCGATGAACACTGAAGCTTTCTTT
TRBJ1-6 | TRBV5-4 | many | . | CASSLEQGDSPLHF | TGTGCCAGCAGCTTGGAGCAGGGCGATTCACCCCTCCACTTT
TRBJ2-1 | TRBV6-5 | few | TRBD2 | CASNKWASGGNSYNEQFF | TGTGCCAGCAATAAGTGGGCTAGCGGGGGGAACTCCTACAATGAGCAGTTCTTC
TRBJ1-4 | TRBV6-1 | . | . | CASSPAGTKGEKLFF | TGTGCCAGCAGCCCTGCCGGGACTAAAGGCGAAAAACTGTTTTTT
TRBJ2-5 | TRBV29-1 | many | TRBD2 | CSVPLADPETQYF | TGCAGCGTTCCTCTAGCGGATCCAGAGACCCAGTACTTC
TRBJ2-3 | TRBV6-6 | . | . | CASSSGHTSTDTRYF | TGTGCCAGCAGTTCCGGACACACTAGCACAGATACGCGGTATTTT
TRBJ1-4 | TRBV7-9 | . | TRBD1 | CASSFKGQGSEKLFF | TGTGCCAGCAGCTTCAAGGGACAGGGAAGCGAAAAACTGTTTTTT
TRBJ1-5 | TRBV5-1 | . | . | CASSDGPPGEPQHF | TGCGCCAGCAGCGACGGTCCTCCCGGGGAGCCCCAGCATTTT
TRBJ2-5 | TRBV24-1 | few | . | CATRSAGRETQYF | TGTGCCACCAGGTCAGCAGGGCGAGAGACCCAGTACTTC
TRBJ2-1 | TRBV27 | few | . | CASSSLEASESYNEQFF | TGTGCCAGCAGCTCACTCGAAGCGTCGGAGTCCTACAATGAGCAGTTCTTC
TRBJ2-1 | TRBV9 | few | TRBD2 | CASSVEGLAVRDEQFF | TGTGCCAGCAGCGTAGAAGGACTAGCGGTGAGGGATGAGCAGTTCTTC
TRBJ2-2 | TRBV27 | . | TRBD1 | CASSLQGAGELFF | TGTGCCAGCAGTCTCCAGGGGGCCGGGGAGCTGTTTTTT
TRBJ1-2 | TRBV29-1 | . | . | CSVEEGRIYGYTF | TGCAGCGTTGAAGAAGGCCGGATCTATGGCTACACCTTC
TRBJ2-5 | TRBV12-3/TRBV12-4 | few | . | CASSPTGARETQYF | TGTGCCAGCAGTCCCACGGGGGCCCGGGAGACCCAGTACTTC
TRBJ2-3 | TRBV5-1 | . | TRBD1 | CASSLAAAGGITDTQYF | TGCGCCAGCAGCTTGGCGGCGGCAGGGGGTATCACAGATACGCAGTATTTT
TRBJ1-1 | TRBV20-1 | many | . | CSARGPTEAFF | TGCAGTGCCAGGGGACCTACGGAAGCTTTCTTT
TRBJ1-1 | TRBV10-3 | . | . | CATRTDTEAFF | TGTGCCACTCGGACAGACACTGAAGCTTTCTTT
TRBJ1-4 | TRBV4-1 | few | . | CASSQTSFPAVEINEKLFF | TGCGCCAGCAGCCAAACATCATTCCCAGCGGTCGAAATTAATGAAAAACTGTTTTTT
TRBJ1-5 | TRBV7-8 | many | TRBD1 | CASSLLTGYSNQPQHF | TGTGCCAGCAGTTTACTGACAGGGTATAGCAATCAGCCCCAGCATTTT
TRBJ2-7 | TRBV5-1 | many | TRBD1 | CASSLDTGGEQYF | TGCGCCAGCAGCTTGGATACAGGGGGCGAGCAGTACTTC
TRBJ2-1 | TRBV4-1 | . | . | CASTTGDGYNEQFF | TGCGCCAGCACGACCGGGGACGGCTACAATGAGCAGTTCTTC
TRBJ1-2 | TRBV3-1 | . | . | CASSHPAGGYTF | TGTGCCAGCAGCCACCCCGCGGGTGGCTACACCTTC
TRBJ1-6 | TRBV13 | . | . | CASSPQGIDSPLHF | TGTGCCAGCAGCCCACAGGGTATTGATTCACCCCTCCACTTT
TRBJ1-2 | TRBV5-1 | . | TRBD1 | CASSLAGQGRYYGYTF | TGCGCCAGCAGCTTGGCCGGACAGGGCAGGTACTATGGCTACACCTTC
TRBJ1-1 | TRBV9 | . | . | CASSPQGYPEAFF | TGTGCCAGCAGCCCACAGGGATACCCTGAAGCTTTCTTT
TRBJ2-1 | TRBV7-9 | many | TRBD2 | CASSRTAISGTSGRANEQFF | TGTGCCAGCAGCCGAACAGCGATTTCCGGGACTAGCGGGAGAGCCAATGAGCAGTTCTTC
TRBJ1-6 | TRBV30 | many | . | CAWSATGLNSPLHF | TGTGCCTGGAGTGCCACAGGGCTGAATTCACCCCTCCACTTT
TRBJ2-4 | TRBV27 | . | . | CASSPGVGGSGIQYF | TGTGCCAGCAGTCCTGGAGTTGGGGGGAGTGGAATTCAGTACTTC
TRBJ2-5 | TRBV25-1 | many | TRBD1 | CASSQPGQNIETQYF | TGTGCCAGCAGTCAACCGGGACAGAACATAGAGACCCAGTACTTC
TRBJ2-3 | TRBV20-1 | . | TRBD2 | CSVLLARSTDTQYF | TGCAGTGTTCTACTAGCGAGAAGCACAGATACGCAGTATTTT
TRBJ1-1 | TRBV20-1 | . | . | CSARDGDREAFF | TGCAGTGCTAGAGACGGAGACAGGGAAGCTTTCTTT
TRBJ1-5 | TRBV5-1 | few | . | CASSPDRSGQPQHF | TGCGCCAGCAGCCCAGACAGGTCTGGCCAGCCCCAGCATTTT
TRBJ2-7 | TRBV6-1 | . | . | CASSDRTAGSYEQYF | TGTGCCAGCAGTGATAGGACAGCGGGCTCCTACGAGCAGTACTTC
TRBJ2-3 | TRBV19 | . | TRBD2 | CASTTSGRVKDTQYF | TGTGCCAGTACCACTAGCGGGAGGGTGAAAGATACGCAGTATTTT
TRBJ2-2 | TRBV7-2 | few | . | CASSWGRGGGTGELFF | TGTGCCAGCAGCTGGGGGCGAGGGGGTGGCACCGGGGAGCTGTTTTTT
TRBJ1-2 | TRBV5-1 | many | TRBD1 | CASSWGQGSYGYTF | TGCGCCAGCAGCTGGGGACAGGGATCTTATGGCTACACCTTC
TRBJ1-2 | TRBV12-3/TRBV12-4 | few | . | CASLEAYGYTF | TGTGCCAGCTTAGAAGCATATGGCTACACCTTC
TRBJ2-1 | TRBV5-1 | few | . | CASGSDGYNEQFF | TGCGCCAGCGGGTCGGACGGGTACAATGAGCAGTTCTTC
TRBJ2-1 | TRBV7-6 | . | . | CASSSQTRGQFF | TGTGCCAGCAGCTCCCAAACGAGGGGCCAGTTCTTC
TRBJ1-4 | TRBV12-3/TRBV12-4 | few | . | CASSLAGTNAGGKLFF | TGTGCCAGCAGTTTAGCCGGGACAAATGCTGGAGGAAAACTGTTTTTT
TRBJ2-5 | TRBV28 | . | . | CASSTGPETQYF | TGTGCCAGCAGTACAGGGCCCGAGACCCAGTACTTC
TRBJ2-1 | TRBV7-9 | few | . | CAQGPPHNEQFF | TGTGCCCAAGGGCCTCCTCACAATGAGCAGTTCTTC
TRBJ2-3 | TRBV27 | . | TRBD1 | CASSPDRVGTDTQYF | TGTGCCAGCAGTCCCGACAGGGTGGGGACAGATACGCAGTATTTT
TRBJ2-7 | TRBV28 | . | . | CASRAILPKHWGYEQYF | TGTGCCAGCAGGGCCATTCTCCCTAAACATTGGGGTTACGAGCAGTACTTC
TRBJ1-6 | TRBV20-1 | few | . | CSAGEVRSGNSPLHF | TGCAGTGCTGGGGAGGTCAGGTCGGGAAATTCACCCCTCCACTTT
TRBJ2-3 | TRBV10-3 | few | . | CATTPGWVTDTQYF | TGTGCCACCACACCGGGGTGGGTGACAGATACGCAGTATTTT
TRBJ2-3 | TRBV2 | . | . | CASSEESLSTDTQYF | TGTGCCAGCAGTGAAGAGTCCCTTTCGACAGATACGCAGTATTTT